The 21 T cell receptor beta chains below were found in one sample sequenced in a study of cytomegalovirus exposure and HLA in healthy donors. PCR employed 60 Vbeta and 13 Jbeta primers. Using immunoSEQ multiplex PCR, the repertoire was profiled, and TCRdb retains in-frame clones only, with some absent. The sample includes around 120,000 clones, less than 75% of them seen just once. The sequenced sample consisted of PBMCs. These receptors all stem from a woman aged 40-49 years in good health and CMV-seronegative.

The gene calls are TRBV5-4 and TRBJ1-2, with D uncertain. V shed 0 bases and J shed 6 bases, with 12 bases lying between them. This CDR3 is built from 14 residues. The V gene's germline CDR1 is SGHNT and CDR2 YYREEE (reference sequence). This chain's CDR3 is CASSLVSRLDGYTF. CDR3 nucleotide sequence: TGTGCCAGCAGCTTGGTGTCCAGGCTCGATGGCTACACCTTC.

The chain's CDR3 is CASIRGVGGNEQFF. The CDR3 region has the DNA TGTGCCAGCATACGGGGTGTGGGAGGTAATGAGCAGTTCTTC. The rearrangement uses TRBV7-2 and TRBJ2-1; D possibly corresponds to TRBD2 (6 bases). The germline V gene has CDR1 SGHTA and CDR2 FQGNSA. V was pared by 7 bases and J by 7 bases, with 17 bases between. The CDR3 is 14 amino acids.

This clone was detected a few times. V is TRBV4-3 and J is TRBJ1-1; D uncertain. The germline CDR1 and CDR2 sequences are LGHNA and YSLEER. V lost 4 bases and J 4 bases, leaving 10 bases between the germline ends. CDR3 length: 13 amino acids. CDR3: CASSRGISTEAFF. The CDR3 DNA sequence: TGCGCCAGCAGCCGCGGAATTAGCACTGAAGCTTTCTTT.

This clone was detected only a few times. This sequence joins TRBV2 and TRBJ1-2, with 9 bases matching TRBD1. V gave up 7 bases and J gave up 8 bases; unmatched junction bases: 8. CDR3 length: 13 amino acids. CDR1 is SNHLY and CDR2 is FYNNEI in the germline V gene. CDR3 sequence: CASKPGTGKGYTF. The CDR3 nucleotides read TGTGCCAGCAAACCCGGGACAGGGAAGGGCTACACCTTC.

The chain recombines TRBV6-5 with TRBJ2-1; weak D call: TRBD2 (5 bases). Germline V gives CDR1 MNHEY, CDR2 SVGAGI. The germline V and J ends were trimmed by 8 bases and 7 bases, with 15 bases remaining between them. CDR3 length equals 13 residues. CDR3 nucleotide sequence: TGTGCCAGCCGTAATCTAGCCGTGAATGAGCAGTTCTTC. It codes for CASRNLAVNEQFF.

The table lists this clone with a count of one. The chain couples TRBV7-8 to TRBJ2-5; D remains ambiguous. The J call may not be correct, given that the DNA end is closer to TRBJ2-7. CDR3 length: 14 amino acids. The germline gives CDR1 SGHVS, CDR2 FQNEAQ. The CDR3 region has the DNA TGTGCCAGCAGCTTAGCCCGGAGAGCCTACGAGCAGTACTTC. Translated: CASSLARRAYEQYF.

The gene calls are TRBV4-2 and TRBJ1-1, with a tentative D call TRBD1 (6 bases). Germline CDR1 reads LGHNA; CDR2 reads YNFKEQ. The CDR3 length is 15 residues. Trimming stripped 5 bases from V and 5 bases from J, with 18 bases between. CDR3 DNA: TGTGCCAGCAGCAAATGGGCGGGGGCGGAAACTGAAGCTTTCTTT. Translation: CASSKWAGAETEAFF.

J is TRBJ2-2 and V is TRBV14; D might be TRBD1 (5 bases). V gave up 2 bases and J gave up 6 bases, with 10 bases separating them. Germline V lookup: CDR1 SGHDN, CDR2 FVKESK. The CDR3 consists of 14 residues. The DNA of the CDR3 is TGTGCCAGCAGCCAACCTAGGGGTCCCGGGGAGCTGTTTTTT. This translates into CASSQPRGPGELFF.

The chain links TRBV5-1 to TRBJ2-1, with TRBD1 identical over 8 bases. Trimming cost V 0 bases and J 2 bases; bases outside gene matches: 7. The CDR3 length is 17 residues. In germline, CDR1 is SGHRS, CDR2 YFSETQ. In DNA form, the CDR3 reads TGCGCCAGCAGCTTGGGATTGGGACAGGCGGCCTACAATGAGCAGTTCTTC. Protein sequence: CASSLGLGQAAYNEQFF.

The chain carries TRBV10-3 and TRBJ2-1; 10 bases align to TRBD2. Trimming removed 10 bases from V and 0 bases from J; junction bases left unmatched: 6. The CDR3 loop spans 15 amino acids. The germline V gene has CDR1 ENHRY and CDR2 SYGVKD. This CDR3 reads CATLAGPSSYNEQFF. Written as DNA, the CDR3 is TGTGCCACACTAGCGGGGCCGAGCTCCTACAATGAGCAGTTCTTC.

This chain connects TRBV27 to TRBJ1-2; D uncertain. The germline V gene encodes CDR1 MNHEY and CDR2 SMNVEV (reference sequence). The CDR3 has 14 amino acids. Trimming pared 5 bases from V and 8 bases from J, leaving 18 bases between. The CDR3 is CASSPTLVGRGYTF. The CDR3 DNA reads as TGTGCCAGCAGTCCAACCCTCGTGGGGAGGGGCTACACCTTC.

CDR3 residues: CASSFTGQGLTDTQYF. The CDR3 DNA sequence: TGTGCCAGCAGTTTTACAGGACAGGGGCTAACAGATACGCAGTATTTT. The chain has TRBV6-5 and TRBJ2-3; TRBD1 aligns across 9 bases. Germline V gene sequence: CDR1 MNHEY, CDR2 SVGAGI. J was trimmed by 3 bases and V by 4 bases; bases with no gene match: 8. The CDR3 has 16 amino acids.

This clone was observed once. The identical CDR3 is also encoded by other nucleotide sequences in the sample. V and J are TRBV7-2 and TRBJ2-7; D not certain. The CDR3 contains 12 residues. Germline CDR1 is SGHTA and CDR2 is FQGNSA. V lost 1 base to trimming and J lost 5 bases, with 6 bases between them. CDR3 sequence: CASSLGLNEQYF. DNA for the CDR3: TGTGCCAGCAGCTTAGGGCTTAACGAGCAGTACTTC.

This clone was detected only once. The chain links TRBV28 to TRBJ2-1; TRBD2 might be the D (5 bases). This CDR3 has 13 amino acids. Germline V gene lookup returns CDR1 MDHEN and CDR2 SYDVKM. The germline V and J ends were trimmed by 5 bases and 15 bases, with 20 bases remaining between them. CDR3 protein: CASSLTGPNEGFF. CDR3 DNA: TGTGCCAGCAGTCTAACCGGCCCGAACGAGGGGTTCTTC.

V is TRBV10-3 and J is TRBJ1-1; 8 bases agree with TRBD1. V lost 5 bases to trimming and J lost 3 bases; unmatched junction nucleotides: 5. The CDR3 is made up of 14 amino acids. Germline-derived CDR1 and CDR2 are ENHRY and SYGVKD. CDR3: CAISKTGDDTEAFF. The CDR3, as DNA: TGTGCCATCAGTAAGACAGGGGACGACACTGAAGCTTTCTTT.

The rearrangement links TRBV7-3 to TRBJ2-1; 8 bases line up with TRBD2. Germline CDR1 SGHTA, CDR2 FQGTGA. The CDR3 length is 15 residues. Germline trimming cut 2 bases from V and 5 bases from J; bases unmatched to any gene: 5. CDR3 DNA sequence: TGTGCCAGCAGCTTATTAGCGGGATCGAACAATGAGCAGTTCTTC. Translated, it gives CASSLLAGSNNEQFF.

This clone was detected a few times. This sequence joins TRBV12-5 and TRBJ2-5; 8 nucleotides agree with TRBD1. CDR1 and CDR2 from the germline V gene are LGHNT and FRNRAP. The trim removed 5 bases at V and 3 bases at J, leaving 14 bases unmatched. The CDR3 loop spans 17 amino acids. The CDR3 sequence is CASGPILGTGDKETQYF. In nucleotides, the CDR3 is TGTGCTAGTGGTCCCATCTTAGGGACAGGAGATAAAGAGACCCAGTACTTC.

The chain employs TRBV11-2 and TRBJ2-1, with 12 nucleotides matching TRBD2. V shed 5 bases and J 5 bases; nucleotides not matched to a gene: 10. CDR3 size: 17 residues. From germline, CDR1 is SGHAT and CDR2 FQNNGV. Here the CDR3 DNA reads TGTGCCAGCAGCCCCCGACTAGCGGGGGCCCATCACAATGAGCAGTTCTTC. Translation gives CASSPRLAGAHHNEQFF. Full variable domain (missing parts from reference TRBV11-2 and TRBJ2-1): EAGVAQSPRYKIIEKRQSVAFWCNPISGHATLYWYQQILGQGPKLLIQFQNNGVVDDSQLPKDRFSAERLKGVDSTLKIQPAKLEDSAVYLCASSPRLAGAHHNEQFFGPGTRLTVL.

The chain joins TRBV29-1 to TRBJ2-1; tentative D call: TRBD1 (6 bases). V dropped 4 bases and J dropped 11 bases, with 15 bases sitting between them. This CDR3 region has 12 residues. Germline V CDR1 and CDR2: SQVTM, ANQGSEA. The CDR3 region is CSVATGVSQQFF. The CDR3 region has the DNA TGCAGCGTTGCGACAGGAGTTTCCCAGCAGTTCTTC.

This clone was seen more than once but under ten times. The chain has TRBV6-6 and TRBJ1-6; TRBD1 aligns across 8 bases. Losses at the gene ends were 10 bases for V and 6 bases for J; bases not matched to a gene: 8. Germline loops: CDR1 MNHNY, CDR2 SVGAGI (reference sequence). The CDR3 loop spans 14 amino acids. For the CDR3, the DNA is TGTGCCATCAACCCACAGGGGGGTAATTCACCCCTCCACTTT. Translating it yields CAINPQGGNSPLHF.

The rearrangement joins TRBV19 to TRBJ1-1; TRBD1 agrees at 8 bases. Germline values: CDR1 LNHDA, CDR2 SQIVND (reference sequence). J gave up 1 base and V 5 bases, and 9 bases lay outside the gene matches. The CDR3 loop spans 16 amino acids. The CDR3 is CASSSDRGQANTEAFF. DNA of the CDR3: TGTGCCAGTAGTTCCGACAGGGGCCAAGCGAACACTGAAGCTTTCTTT. Filled out from reference TRBV19 and TRBJ1-1, the complete variable domain reads DGGITQSPKYLFRKEGQNVTLSCEQNLNHDAMYWYRQDPGQGLRLIYYSQIVNDFQKGDIAEGYSVSREKKESFPLTVTSAQKNPTAFYLCASSSDRGQANTEAFFGQGTRLTVV.